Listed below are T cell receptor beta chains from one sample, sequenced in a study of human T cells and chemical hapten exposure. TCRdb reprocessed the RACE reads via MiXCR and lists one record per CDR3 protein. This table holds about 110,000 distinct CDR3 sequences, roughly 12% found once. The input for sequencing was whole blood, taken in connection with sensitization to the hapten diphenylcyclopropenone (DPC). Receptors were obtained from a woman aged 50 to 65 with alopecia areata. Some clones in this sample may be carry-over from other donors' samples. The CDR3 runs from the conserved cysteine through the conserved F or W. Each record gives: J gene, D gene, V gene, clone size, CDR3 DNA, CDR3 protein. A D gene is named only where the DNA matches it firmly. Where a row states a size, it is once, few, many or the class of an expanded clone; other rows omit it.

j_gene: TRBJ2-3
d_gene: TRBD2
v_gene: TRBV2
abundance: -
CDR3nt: TGTGCCAGCAGGACGGGACTAGCTAACACAGATACGCAGTATTTT
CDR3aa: CASRTGLANTDTQYF

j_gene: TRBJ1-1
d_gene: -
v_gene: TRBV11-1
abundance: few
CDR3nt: TGTGCCAGCAGGAGAGGGGGGGCTGAAGCTTTCTTT
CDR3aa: CASRRGGAEAFF

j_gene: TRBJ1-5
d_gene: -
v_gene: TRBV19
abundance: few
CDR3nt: TGTGCCAGTAGTATTGCCCCGGGGGTCGGTCAGCCCCAGCATTTT
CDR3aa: CASSIAPGVGQPQHF

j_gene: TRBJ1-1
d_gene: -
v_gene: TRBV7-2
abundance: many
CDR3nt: TGTGCCAGCAGCTTAGAGTACTCCTCCGAAGCTTTCTTT
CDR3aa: CASSLEYSSEAFF

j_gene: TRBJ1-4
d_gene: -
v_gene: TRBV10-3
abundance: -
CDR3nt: TGTGCCATCAGTGAGTCCGGGAGAACTAATGAAAAACTGTTTTTT
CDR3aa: CAISESGRTNEKLFF

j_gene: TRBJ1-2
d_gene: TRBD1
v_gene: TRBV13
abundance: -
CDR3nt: TGTGCCAGCAGCCCACAGGGAGGGGGCCTCTATGGCTACACCTTC
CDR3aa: CASSPQGGGLYGYTF

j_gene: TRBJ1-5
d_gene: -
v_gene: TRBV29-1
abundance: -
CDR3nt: TGCAGCGTTGCGGGGCAGAATCAGCCCCAGCATTTT
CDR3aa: CSVAGQNQPQHF

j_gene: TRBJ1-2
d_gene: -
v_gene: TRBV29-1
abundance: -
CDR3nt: TGCAGCGTTGAGGCAGGTCTCAGGAGCTACACCTTC
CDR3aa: CSVEAGLRSYTF

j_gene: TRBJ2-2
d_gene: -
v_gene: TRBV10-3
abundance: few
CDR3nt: TGTGCCATCAGTGGCTATCCGAACACCGGGGAGCTGTTTTTT
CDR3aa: CAISGYPNTGELFF

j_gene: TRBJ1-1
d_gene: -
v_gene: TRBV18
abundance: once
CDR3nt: TGTGCCAGCTCACAACCGGGGAACCAGAACACTGAAGCTTTCTTT
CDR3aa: CASSQPGNQNTEAFF

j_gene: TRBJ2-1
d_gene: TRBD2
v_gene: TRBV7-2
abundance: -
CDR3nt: TGTGGCAGCAGCCCAGCCGGGACTAGCCTCAATGAGCAGTTCTTC
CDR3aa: CGSSPAGTSLNEQFF

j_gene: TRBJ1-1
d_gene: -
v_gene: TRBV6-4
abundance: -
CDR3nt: TGTGCCAGCAGTACTCGATTAGACACTGAAGCTTTCTTT
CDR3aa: CASSTRLDTEAFF

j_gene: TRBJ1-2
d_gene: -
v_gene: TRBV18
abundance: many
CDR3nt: TGTGCCAGCTCACCACTGAACTATCAAGGAAATGGCTACACCTTC
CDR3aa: CASSPLNYQGNGYTF

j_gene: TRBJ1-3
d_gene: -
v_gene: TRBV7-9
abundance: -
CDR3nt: TGTGCCAGCAGGAATCGATGGGGGGACTCTGGAAACACCATATATTTT
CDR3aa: CASRNRWGDSGNTIYF

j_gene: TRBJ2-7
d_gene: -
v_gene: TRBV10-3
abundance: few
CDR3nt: TGTGCCATCGGGACTCAAGATACCTACGAGCAGTACTTC
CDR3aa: CAIGTQDTYEQYF

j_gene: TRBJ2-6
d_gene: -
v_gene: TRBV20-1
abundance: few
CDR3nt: TGCAGTGCTAGAGCAAACGGAGGTGGGGCCAACGTCCTGACTTTC
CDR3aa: CSARANGGGANVLTF

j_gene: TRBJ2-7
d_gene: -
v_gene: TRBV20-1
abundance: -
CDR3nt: TGCAGTGCTAGAGATTTCAGTTCCTACGAGCAGTACTTC
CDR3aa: CSARDFSSYEQYF

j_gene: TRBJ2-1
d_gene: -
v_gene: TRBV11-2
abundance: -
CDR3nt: TGTGCCAGCAGCTTGGAGAGGACCCTAACAGGGCCGTTCTTC
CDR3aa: CASSLERTLTGPFF

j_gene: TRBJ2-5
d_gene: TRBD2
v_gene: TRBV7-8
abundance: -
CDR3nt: TGTGCCAGCAGGCGAACCTGGACTAGCGGGGCAAAATCCAATTCGACCCAGTACTTC
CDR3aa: CASRRTWTSGAKSNSTQYF

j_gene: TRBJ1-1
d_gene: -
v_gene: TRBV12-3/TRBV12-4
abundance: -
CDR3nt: TGTGCCAGCAGCATGATCGAGCCGACCACTGAAGCTTTCTTT
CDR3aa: CASSMIEPTTEAFF

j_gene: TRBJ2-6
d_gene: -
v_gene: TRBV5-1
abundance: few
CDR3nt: TGCGCCAGCAGCTTATTTGCCGGTCCTGGGGCCAACGTCCTGACTTTC
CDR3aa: CASSLFAGPGANVLTF

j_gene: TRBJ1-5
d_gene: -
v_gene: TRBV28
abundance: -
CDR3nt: TGTGCCAGCAGTTTATCTGGACTGGGCAATCAGCCCCAGCATTTT
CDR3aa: CASSLSGLGNQPQHF

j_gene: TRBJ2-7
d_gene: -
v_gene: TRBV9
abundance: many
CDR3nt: TGTGCCAGCAGCCCAGAATCCTACGAGCAGTACTTC
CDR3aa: CASSPESYEQYF

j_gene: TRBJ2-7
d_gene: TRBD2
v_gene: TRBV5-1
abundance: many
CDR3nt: TGCGCCAGCAGCATGGGACTAGCTGCCAGCTCTGAGGAGCAGTACTTC
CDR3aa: CASSMGLAASSEEQYF

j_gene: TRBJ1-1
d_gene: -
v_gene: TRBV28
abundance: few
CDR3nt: TGTGCCGTGAACGGTCGGGCGCAGGGCACTGAAGCTTTCTTT
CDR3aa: CAVNGRAQGTEAFF

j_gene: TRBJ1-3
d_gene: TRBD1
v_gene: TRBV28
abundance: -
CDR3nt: TGTGCCAGCAGCCGAAGACAGGGTTTTAAGGACGGAAACACCATATATTTT
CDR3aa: CASSRRQGFKDGNTIYF

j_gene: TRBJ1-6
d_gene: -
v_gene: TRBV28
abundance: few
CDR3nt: TGTGCCAGCAGTTTATCGCAGGTTAATTCACCCCTCCACTTT
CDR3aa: CASSLSQVNSPLHF

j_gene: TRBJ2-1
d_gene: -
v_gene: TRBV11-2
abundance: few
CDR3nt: TGTGCCAGCAGCTTAGGGTACGAGAGCTTTGAGCAGTTCTTC
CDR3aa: CASSLGYESFEQFF

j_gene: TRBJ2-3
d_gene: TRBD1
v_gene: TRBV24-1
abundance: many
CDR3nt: TGTGCCACCAGTGATGAGGGACAGAACACAGATACGCAGTATTTT
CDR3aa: CATSDEGQNTDTQYF